The clone carrying this T cell receptor (beta chain) was counted once. Per the original methods: Reference gene primers were amplified, and this amplification served to estimate nucleated cell counts. The repertoire was sequenced with immunoSEQ multiplex PCR; TCRdb's copy has only in-frame clones and lacks some. V, J and clone size reflect that table, while D and trimming were determined from the DNA. This table has tens of thousands of clones, about 81% appearing once. The data originate from a study of blood T cell repertoires in COVID-19. The TCR originated in an elderly man with acute or convalescent COVID-19. Material for sequencing was peripheral blood.

The CDR3 is CASSIGEIAGYTF. CDR3 bases: TGTGCCAGTAGTATCGGGGAGATTGCTGGCTACACCTTC. The chain is built from TRBV19 and TRBJ1-2, with no clear D. V shed 3 bases and J shed 7 bases, with 12 bases lying between them. Germline CDR1 and CDR2: LNHDA and SQIVND (reference sequence). The length of the CDR3 is 13 residues.